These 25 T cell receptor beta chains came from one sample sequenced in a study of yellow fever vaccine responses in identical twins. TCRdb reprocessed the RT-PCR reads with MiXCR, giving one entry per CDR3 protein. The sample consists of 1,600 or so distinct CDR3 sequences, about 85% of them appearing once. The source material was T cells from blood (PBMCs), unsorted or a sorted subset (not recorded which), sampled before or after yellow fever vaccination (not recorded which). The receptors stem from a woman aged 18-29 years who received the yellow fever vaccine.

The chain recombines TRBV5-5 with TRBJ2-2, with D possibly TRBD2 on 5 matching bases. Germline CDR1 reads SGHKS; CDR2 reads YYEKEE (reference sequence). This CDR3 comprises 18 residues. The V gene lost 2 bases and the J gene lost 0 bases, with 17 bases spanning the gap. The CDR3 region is CASSFRGFGDANTGELFF. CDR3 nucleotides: TGTGCCAGCAGCTTCCGAGGGTTTGGCGACGCGAACACCGGGGAGCTGTTTTTT. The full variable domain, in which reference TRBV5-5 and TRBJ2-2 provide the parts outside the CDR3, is DAGVTQSPTHLIKTRGQQVTLRCSPISGHKSVSWYQQVLGQGPQFIFQYYEKEERGRGNFPDRFSARQFPNYSSELNVNALLLGDSALYLCASSFRGFGDANTGELFFGEGSRLTVL.

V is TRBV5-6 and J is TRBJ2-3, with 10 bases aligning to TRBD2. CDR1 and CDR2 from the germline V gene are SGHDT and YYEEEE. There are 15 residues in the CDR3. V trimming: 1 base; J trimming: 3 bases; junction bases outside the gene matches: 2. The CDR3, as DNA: TGTGCCAGCAGCTTGACGACTAGCGGGACAGATACGCAGTATTTT. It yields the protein CASSLTTSGTDTQYF.

The DNA of the CDR3 is TGTGCCTGGACGGGGAGTGAAGCTTTCTTT. As protein: CAWTGSEAFF. J is TRBJ1-1 and V is TRBV30, with D hard to call. Trimming cost V 4 bases and J 7 bases, with 7 bases left between them. Germline CDR1 reads GTSNPN; CDR2 reads SVGIG (reference sequence). This CDR3 has 10 amino acids.

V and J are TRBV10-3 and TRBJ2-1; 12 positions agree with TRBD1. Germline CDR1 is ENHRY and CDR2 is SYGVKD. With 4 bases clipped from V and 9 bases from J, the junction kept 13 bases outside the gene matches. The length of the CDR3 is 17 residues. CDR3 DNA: TGTGCCATCAGTGTAGGGAACCCGGGACAGGGGGCTCGTGAGCAGTTCTTC. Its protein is CAISVGNPGQGAREQFF.

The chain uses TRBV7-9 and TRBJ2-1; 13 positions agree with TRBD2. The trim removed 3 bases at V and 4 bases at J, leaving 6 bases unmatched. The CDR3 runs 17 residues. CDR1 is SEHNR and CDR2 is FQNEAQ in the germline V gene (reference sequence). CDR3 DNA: TGTGCCAGCAGCTTCGGCGGACTAGCGGGGGAATACAATGAGCAGTTCTTC. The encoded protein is CASSFGGLAGEYNEQFF.

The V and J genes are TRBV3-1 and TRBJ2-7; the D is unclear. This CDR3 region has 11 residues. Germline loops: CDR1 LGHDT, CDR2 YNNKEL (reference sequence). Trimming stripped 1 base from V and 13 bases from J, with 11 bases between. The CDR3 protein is CASSQGTPLYF. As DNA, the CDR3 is TGTGCCAGCAGCCAAGGTACGCCGCTCTACTTC.

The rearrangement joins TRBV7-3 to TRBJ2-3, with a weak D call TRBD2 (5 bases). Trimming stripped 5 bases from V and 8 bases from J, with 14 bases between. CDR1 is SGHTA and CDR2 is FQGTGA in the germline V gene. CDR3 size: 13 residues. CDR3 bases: TGTGCCAGCAGCATCGGACTCTCCGGTACGCAGTATTTT. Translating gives CASSIGLSGTQYF.

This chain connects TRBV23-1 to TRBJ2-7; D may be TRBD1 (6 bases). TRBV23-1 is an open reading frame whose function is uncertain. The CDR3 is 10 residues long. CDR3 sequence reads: CASSQSDGQV. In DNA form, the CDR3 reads TGCGCCAGCAGTCAATCTGATGGACAGGTC.

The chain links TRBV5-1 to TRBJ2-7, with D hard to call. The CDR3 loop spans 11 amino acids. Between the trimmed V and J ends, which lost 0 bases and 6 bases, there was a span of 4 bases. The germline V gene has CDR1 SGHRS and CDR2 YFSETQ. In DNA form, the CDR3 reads TGCGCCAGCAGCTTGGTGGGCGAGCAGTACTTC. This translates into CASSLVGEQYF.

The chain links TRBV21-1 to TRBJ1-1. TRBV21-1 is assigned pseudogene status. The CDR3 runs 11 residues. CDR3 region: CATPTNTEAFF. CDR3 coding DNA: TGTGCCACCCCGACTAACACTGAAGCTTTCTTT.

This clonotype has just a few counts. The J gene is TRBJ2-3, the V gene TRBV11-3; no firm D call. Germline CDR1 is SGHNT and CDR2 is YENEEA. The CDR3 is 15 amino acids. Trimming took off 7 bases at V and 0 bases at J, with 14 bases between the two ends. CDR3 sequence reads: CASTATAPSTDTQYF. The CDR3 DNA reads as TGTGCCAGCACGGCGACCGCCCCTAGCACAGATACGCAGTATTTT. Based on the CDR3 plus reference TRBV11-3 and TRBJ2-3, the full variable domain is EAGVVQSPRYKIIEKKQPVAFWCNPISGHNTLYWYLQNLGQGPELLIRYENEEAVDDSQLPKDRFSAERLKGVDSTLKIQPAELGDSAVYLCASTATAPSTDTQYFGPGTRLTVL.

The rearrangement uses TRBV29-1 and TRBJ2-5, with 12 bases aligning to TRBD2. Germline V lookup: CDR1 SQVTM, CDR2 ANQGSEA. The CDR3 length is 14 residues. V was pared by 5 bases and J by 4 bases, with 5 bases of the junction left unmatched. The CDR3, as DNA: TGCAGCGTTTCTAGCGGGAGGGCCGGAGAGACCCAGTACTTC. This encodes CSVSSGRAGETQYF.

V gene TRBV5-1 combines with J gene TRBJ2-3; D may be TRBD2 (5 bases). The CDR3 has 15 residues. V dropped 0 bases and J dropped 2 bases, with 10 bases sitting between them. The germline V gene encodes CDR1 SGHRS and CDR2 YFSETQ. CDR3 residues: CASSLVSGITDTQYF. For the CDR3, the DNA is TGCGCCAGCAGCTTGGTCTCCGGGATCACAGATACGCAGTATTTT.

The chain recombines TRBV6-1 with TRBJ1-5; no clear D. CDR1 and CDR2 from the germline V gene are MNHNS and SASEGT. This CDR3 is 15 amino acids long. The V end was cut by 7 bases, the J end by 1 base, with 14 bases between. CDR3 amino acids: CASTARGLSNQPQHF. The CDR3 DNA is TGTGCCAGCACCGCTCGGGGTTTGAGCAATCAGCCCCAGCATTTT.

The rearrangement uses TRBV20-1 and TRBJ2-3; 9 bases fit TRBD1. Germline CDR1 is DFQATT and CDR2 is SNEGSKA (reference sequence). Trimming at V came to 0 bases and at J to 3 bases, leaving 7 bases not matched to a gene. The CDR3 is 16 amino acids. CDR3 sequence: CSARDFDRGVTDTQYF. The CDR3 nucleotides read TGCAGTGCTAGAGACTTTGACAGGGGGGTAACAGATACGCAGTATTTT.

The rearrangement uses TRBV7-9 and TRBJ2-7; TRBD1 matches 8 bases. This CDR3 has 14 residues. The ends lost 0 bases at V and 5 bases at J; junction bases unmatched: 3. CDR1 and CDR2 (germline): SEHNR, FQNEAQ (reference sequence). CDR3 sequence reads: CASSLAGQGHEQYF. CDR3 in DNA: TGTGCCAGCAGCTTAGCCGGACAGGGCCACGAGCAGTACTTC.

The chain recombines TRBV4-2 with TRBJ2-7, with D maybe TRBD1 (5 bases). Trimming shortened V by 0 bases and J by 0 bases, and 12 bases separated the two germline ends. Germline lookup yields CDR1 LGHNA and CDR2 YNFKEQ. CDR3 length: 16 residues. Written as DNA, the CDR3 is TGTGCCAGCAGCCAAGAGATGGATACAGGCTCCTACGAGCAGTACTTC. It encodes CASSQEMDTGSYEQYF.

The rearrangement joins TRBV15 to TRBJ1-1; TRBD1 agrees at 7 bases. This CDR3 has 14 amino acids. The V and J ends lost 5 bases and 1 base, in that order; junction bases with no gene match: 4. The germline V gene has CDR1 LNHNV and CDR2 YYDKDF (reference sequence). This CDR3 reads CATSSRTGNTEAFF. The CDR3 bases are TGTGCCACCAGCTCCAGGACAGGGAACACTGAAGCTTTCTTT.

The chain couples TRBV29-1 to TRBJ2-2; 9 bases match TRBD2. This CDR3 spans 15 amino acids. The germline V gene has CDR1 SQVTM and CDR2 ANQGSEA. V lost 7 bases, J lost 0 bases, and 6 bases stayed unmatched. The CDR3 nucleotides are TGCAGCGCGGAGCGGGAGGAGGCGAACACCGGGGAGCTGTTTTTT. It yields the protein CSAEREEANTGELFF.

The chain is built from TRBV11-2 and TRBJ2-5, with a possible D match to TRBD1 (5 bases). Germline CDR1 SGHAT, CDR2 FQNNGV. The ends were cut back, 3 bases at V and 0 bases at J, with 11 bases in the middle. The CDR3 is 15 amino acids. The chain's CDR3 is CASSLGPGYQETQYF. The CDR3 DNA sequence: TGTGCCAGCAGCTTGGGGCCAGGGTACCAAGAGACCCAGTACTTC. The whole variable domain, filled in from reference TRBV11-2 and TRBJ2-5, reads EAGVAQSPRYKIIEKRQSVAFWCNPISGHATLYWYQQILGQGPKLLIQFQNNGVVDDSQLPKDRFSAERLKGVDSTLKIQPAKLEDSAVYLCASSLGPGYQETQYFGPGTRLLVL.

The CDR3 sequence: CASSSRTSSTDTQYF. For the CDR3, the DNA is TGTGCCAGCAGCTCCCGGACTAGCTCCACAGATACGCAGTATTTT. The chain uses TRBV5-4 and TRBJ2-3; TRBD2 aligns across 8 bases. V was pared by 3 bases and J by 2 bases, with 5 bases of the junction left unmatched. The CDR3 consists of 15 residues. Looked up from germline, CDR1 is SGHNT and CDR2 is YYREEE (reference sequence).

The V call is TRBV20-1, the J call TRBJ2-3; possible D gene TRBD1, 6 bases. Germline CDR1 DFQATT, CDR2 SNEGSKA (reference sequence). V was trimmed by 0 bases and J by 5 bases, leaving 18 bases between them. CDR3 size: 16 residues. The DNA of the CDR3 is TGCAGTGCTAGAGATAGTGTGGGGACAATCGGAGATACGCAGTATTTT. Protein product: CSARDSVGTIGDTQYF.

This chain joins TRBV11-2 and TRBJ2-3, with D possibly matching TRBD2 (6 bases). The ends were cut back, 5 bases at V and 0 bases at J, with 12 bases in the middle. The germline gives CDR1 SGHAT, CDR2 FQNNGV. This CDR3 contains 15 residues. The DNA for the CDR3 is TGTGCCAGCAGCCCTACTAGCTCTAGCACAGATACGCAGTATTTT. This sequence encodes CASSPTSSSTDTQYF. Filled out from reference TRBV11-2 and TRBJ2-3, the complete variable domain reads EAGVAQSPRYKIIEKRQSVAFWCNPISGHATLYWYQQILGQGPKLLIQFQNNGVVDDSQLPKDRFSAERLKGVDSTLKIQPAKLEDSAVYLCASSPTSSSTDTQYFGPGTRLTVL.

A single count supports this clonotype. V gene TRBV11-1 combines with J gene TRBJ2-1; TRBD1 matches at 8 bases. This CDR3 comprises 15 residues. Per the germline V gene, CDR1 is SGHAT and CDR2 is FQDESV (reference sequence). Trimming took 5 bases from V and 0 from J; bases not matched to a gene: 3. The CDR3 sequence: CASSPGTGSYNEQFF. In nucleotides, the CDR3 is TGTGCCAGCAGCCCCGGGACAGGCTCCTACAATGAGCAGTTCTTC.

CDR3 loop: CASSLGDRANEQFF. The CDR3 DNA follows: TGTGCCAGCAGCTTAGGAGATAGGGCCAATGAGCAGTTCTTC. The chain joins TRBV11-3 to TRBJ2-1; D uncertain. Germline-derived CDR1 and CDR2 are SGHNT and YENEEA. Trimming stripped 1 base from V and 6 bases from J, with 10 bases between. The length of the CDR3 is 14 residues.